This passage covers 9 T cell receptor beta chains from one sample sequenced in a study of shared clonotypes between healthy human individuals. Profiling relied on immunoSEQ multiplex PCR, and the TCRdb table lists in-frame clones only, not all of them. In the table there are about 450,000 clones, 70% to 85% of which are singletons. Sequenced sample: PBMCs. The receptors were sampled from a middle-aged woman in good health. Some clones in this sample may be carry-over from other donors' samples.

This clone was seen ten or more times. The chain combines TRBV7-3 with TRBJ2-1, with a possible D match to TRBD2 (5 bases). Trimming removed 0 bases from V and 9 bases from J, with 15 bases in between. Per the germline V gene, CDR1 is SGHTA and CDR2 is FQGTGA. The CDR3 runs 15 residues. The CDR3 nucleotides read TGTGCCAGCAGCTTAACTAGCGCCCCGGCGGGTGAGCAGTTCTTC. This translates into CASSLTSAPAGEQFF. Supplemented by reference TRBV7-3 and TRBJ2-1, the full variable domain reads GAGVSQTPSNKVTEKGKYVELRCDPISGHTALYWYRQSLGQGPEFLIYFQGTGAADDSGLPNDRFFAVRPEGSVSTLKIQRTERGDSAVYLCASSLTSAPAGEQFFGPGTRLTVL.

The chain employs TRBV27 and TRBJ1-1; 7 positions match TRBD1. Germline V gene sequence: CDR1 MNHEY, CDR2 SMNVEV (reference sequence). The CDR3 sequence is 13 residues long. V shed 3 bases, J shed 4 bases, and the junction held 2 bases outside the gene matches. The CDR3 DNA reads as TGTGCCAGCAGTTTCCACAGGGGCACTGAAGCTTTCTTT. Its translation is CASSFHRGTEAFF.

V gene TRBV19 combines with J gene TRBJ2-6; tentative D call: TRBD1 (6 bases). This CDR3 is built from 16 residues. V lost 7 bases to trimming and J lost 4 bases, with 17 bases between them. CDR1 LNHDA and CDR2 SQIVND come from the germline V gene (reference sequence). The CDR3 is CASKTGPNSGANVLTF. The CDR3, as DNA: TGTGCCAGTAAGACAGGACCTAATTCGGGGGCCAACGTCCTGACTTTC.

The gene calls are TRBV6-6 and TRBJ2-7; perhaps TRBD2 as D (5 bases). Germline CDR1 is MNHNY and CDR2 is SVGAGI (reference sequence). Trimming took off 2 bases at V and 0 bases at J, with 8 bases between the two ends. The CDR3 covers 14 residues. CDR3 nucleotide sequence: TGTGCCAGCAGTTACGGACGGGACTCCTACGAGCAGTACTTC. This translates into CASSYGRDSYEQYF.

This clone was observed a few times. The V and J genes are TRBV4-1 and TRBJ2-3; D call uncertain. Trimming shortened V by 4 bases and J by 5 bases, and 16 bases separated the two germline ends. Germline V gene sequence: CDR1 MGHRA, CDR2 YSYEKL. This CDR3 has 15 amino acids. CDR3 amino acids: CASSPGVSPLDTQYF. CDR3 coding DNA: TGCGCCAGCAGCCCTGGGGTATCACCACTAGATACGCAGTATTTT.

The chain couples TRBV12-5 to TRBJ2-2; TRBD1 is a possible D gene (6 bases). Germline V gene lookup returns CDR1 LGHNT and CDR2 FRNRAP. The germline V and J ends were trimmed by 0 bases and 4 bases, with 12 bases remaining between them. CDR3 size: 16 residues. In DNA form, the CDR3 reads TGTGCTAGTGGTTTGGTATTGGGGGCCTTCACCGGGGAGCTGTTTTTT. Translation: CASGLVLGAFTGELFF.

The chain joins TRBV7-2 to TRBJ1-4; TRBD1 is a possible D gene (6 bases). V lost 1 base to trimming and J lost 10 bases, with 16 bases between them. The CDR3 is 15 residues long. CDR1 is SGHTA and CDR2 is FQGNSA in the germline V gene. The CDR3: CASSLVALQGGKLFF. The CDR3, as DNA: TGTGCCAGCAGCTTAGTTGCTCTACAGGGCGGAAAACTGTTTTTT.

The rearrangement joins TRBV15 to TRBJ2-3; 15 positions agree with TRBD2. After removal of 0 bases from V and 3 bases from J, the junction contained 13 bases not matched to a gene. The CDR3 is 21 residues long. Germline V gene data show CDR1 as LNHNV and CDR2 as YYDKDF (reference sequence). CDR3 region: CATSRDRGLAGGAAKTDTQYF. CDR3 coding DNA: TGTGCCACCAGCAGAGATCGTGGACTAGCGGGGGGGGCAGCAAAAACAGATACGCAGTATTTT.

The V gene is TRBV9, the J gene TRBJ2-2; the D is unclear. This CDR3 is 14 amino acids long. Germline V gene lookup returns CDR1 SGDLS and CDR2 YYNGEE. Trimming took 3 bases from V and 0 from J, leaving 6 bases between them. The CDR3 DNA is TGTGCCAGCAGCGCCGGATCGAACACCGGGGAGCTGTTTTTT. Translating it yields CASSAGSNTGELFF.